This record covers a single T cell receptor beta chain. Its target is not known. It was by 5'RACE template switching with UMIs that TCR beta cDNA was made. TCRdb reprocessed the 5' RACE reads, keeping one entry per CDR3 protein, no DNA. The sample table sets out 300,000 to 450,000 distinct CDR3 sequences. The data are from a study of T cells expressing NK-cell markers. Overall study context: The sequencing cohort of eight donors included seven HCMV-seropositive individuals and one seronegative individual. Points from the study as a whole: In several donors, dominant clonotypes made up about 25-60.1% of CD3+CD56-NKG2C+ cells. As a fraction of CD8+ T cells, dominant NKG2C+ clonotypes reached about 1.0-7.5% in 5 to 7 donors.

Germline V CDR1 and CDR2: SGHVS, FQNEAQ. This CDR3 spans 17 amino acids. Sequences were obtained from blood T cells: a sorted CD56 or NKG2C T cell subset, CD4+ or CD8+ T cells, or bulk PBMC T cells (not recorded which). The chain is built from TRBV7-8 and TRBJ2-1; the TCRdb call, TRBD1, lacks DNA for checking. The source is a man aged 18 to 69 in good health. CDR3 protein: CASSLARGSRSHNEQFF.